This T cell receptor beta chain emerged from a study of cytomegalovirus exposure and HLA in healthy donors listed by TCRdb under 2017. For the study in its entirety: According to an earlier analysis of a few hundred of the donors, 150 million to 200 million T cells yielded 90 million to 130 million unique TCR beta sequences and about 280 Gb of sequence data. An early release covering 500 to 750 HLA-typed donors comprised approximately 300 gigabases of sequencing data and around 85 million unique TCR sequences. Of the approximately 400 genotyped donors, 80% to 90% were placed in the genetic ancestry cluster associated with self-reported Caucasian donors. The aim of the study was to test whether cataloging public T cell receptors could identify signatures of past pathogen exposure. The T cell repertoires of several hundred subjects were profiled by immunosequencing and related to cytomegalovirus serostatus. Along with the approximately 650-subject first cohort, a separate validation cohort of over a hundred different subjects was used. To predict cytomegalovirus infection status, the study brought together high-throughput TCR immunosequencing, statistical association of individual TCRs with disease status, and machine learning. A later analysis re-analyzed previously published TCR beta repertoires from 600 to 850 donors and added high-resolution HLA genotyping to study TCR occurrence patterns. Rather than using new phenotypic data, the later analysis identified candidate immune exposures from TCR beta sequences and from how often those sequences occurred across donors. In an earlier analysis of a few hundred of the donors, high-throughput TCR beta sequencing was used to judge whether each TCR beta V gene segment behaved as functional or pseudogenic. Donor age, sex, ethnicity and CMV serostatus were compiled alongside the repertoire data. A later genetic analysis used genome-wide SNP genotypes for about 55% of the 666 donors, treating that subset as a discovery cohort. All discovery cohort repertoires had been generated using a single sequencing platform. Both class I and class II loci were covered by HLA typing, at four-digit resolution. The number of typed donors differed by locus: roughly 629-640 for A, B, C, DRB1 and DQB1; 500 to 550 for DQA1; 606 for DPA1; and around 490 for DPB1. Because of strong linkage in the cohort, 4 to 6 DR-DQ haplotypes were treated as single units for association and clustering. Among some 410 genotyped donors of the cohort, an average of around 240,000 unique TCR beta nucleotide sequences were sequenced per donor, roughly 20% of them non-productive.

Comment on this clone: What antigen it recognizes has not been identified. Within one base of it there is no much larger clone, and no base qualities were kept.

The cohort consisted of hundreds of healthy bone marrow donors. All cohort members were sampled while nominally healthy, although unrecorded immune exposures were likely present. Of the 666 cohort members, around 280 had positive CMV serostatus and 350 to 400 had negative CMV serostatus, and CMV serostatus was not recorded for the donor. A peripheral blood sample was collected from each donor, and TCR beta sequencing was performed on peripheral blood mononuclear cells. The Qiagen DNeasy Blood Extraction Kit was used to extract genomic DNA from the blood cell samples. The library was generated by the immunoSEQ multiplex PCR assay. A mixture of 60 forward primers for TCR Vbeta segments and 13 reverse primers for TCR Jbeta segments was used in the multiplex PCR. The CDR3 region of rearranged TCR beta genes was amplified from genomic DNA with a multiplex PCR assay. On the Illumina HiSeq System, the amplified TCR beta libraries were sequenced as 87-base-pair reads. In the paper's pipeline: Across the 700 or so repertoires, a later analysis counted roughly 77 million unique TCR beta chains, around 11 million of which were shared by at least two donors. Raw reads were error-corrected and collapsed into unique sequences by a nearest-neighbor algorithm in which closely related sequences were merged to remove PCR and sequencing errors. CDR3 sequences were aligned to IMGT reference sequences to assign V, D and J gene segments. For a sequence to be retained, at least a six-nucleotide match to both a V gene segment and a J gene segment was required. Rearrangements were called productive when the CDR3 lacked stop codons and stayed in frame with V and J; all others were non-productive. Following IMGT convention, CDR3 was defined as the stretch from the second conserved V-encoded cysteine up to the conserved J-encoded phenylalanine. The earlier analysis of about 620 of the donors excluded sequences that lacked an unambiguous match to a single V gene segment. An earlier analysis of under 750 of the donors called V segments functional above 56.7% productive rearrangements and segregating when the between-donor standard deviation exceeded 5%. A statistical classification framework was developed to diagnose cytomegalovirus status using the catalog of TCR beta chain sequences. A later analysis assigned V and J genes by comparing TCR nucleotide sequences with IMGT/GENE-DB human TR gene sequences. Using the TCRdist pipeline, a later analysis assigned CDR3 sequences along with most-parsimonious VDJ recombination scenarios. In a later analysis, each TCR beta chain was defined by its CDR3 amino acid sequence together with its V-gene family, and reads lacking a unique V-gene family were excluded. A later analysis removed 600 or so highly shared, low-generation-probability nucleotide sequences to deal with suspected cross-contamination and a sequencing artifact. In a later analysis, a clonal expansion index was calculated for each public chain from normalized within-repertoire ranks of inferred template counts. In a later analysis, generation probabilities were computed using a VDJ recombination model fitted to out-of-frame rearrangements, and the results were checked against IGoR. In a later analysis, TCR-TCR, TCR-HLA and TCR-CMV co-occurrence was scored with hypergeometric tests, and a repertoire-size bias correction was applied to TCR pairs. To estimate false discovery rates, a later analysis permuted the HLA or CMV assignments 20 times. A later analysis grouped co-occurring TCRs with DBSCAN, adding TCRdist sequence similarity when clustering within HLA-allele-positive subsets. Repertoires with fewer than 30,000 or more than 120,000 public chains were left out of co-occurrence clustering, as were about five repertoires with anomalous nucleotide sharing. TCRdb took this table from immuneACCESS and kept in-frame rearrangements with V and J called. Such tables lack part of the clones; where checked against another copy, unresolved V genes explain under half of the gap, and the rest is unexplained. That table furnishes V, J and clone size, whereas the DNA furnished D and trimming. For this sample the table gives around 150,000 clones, of which approximately 62% were detected only once. The ten top clones hold 1.5% to 2% of the sample.

What the study reported, not specific to this receptor: In a later analysis, some 17,000 TCR beta sequences were associated with specific HLA alleles at a false discovery rate of 0.05. In a later analysis, TCR association rates were found to vary across HLA loci, with the most associated TCRs seen for DRB1 alleles and the fewest for HLA-C alleles. Most TCR sequences were observed very rarely across donors, whereas some public TCRs were present in many individuals. For the cohort, immune exposure information was limited to CMV serostatus. In a later genetic analysis, a missense DCLRE1C variant was associated with V-gene and J-gene trimming of TCR beta chains, and the association was replicated in an independent cohort. Linkage disequilibrium might explain the correlated functional status among segregating V segments, but an unknown experimental factor could not be ruled out. A later analysis found that most CMV-associated TCR beta chains appeared HLA-restricted, with HLA associations seemingly driven largely by CMV exposure. HLA typing was unavailable for some donors at each locus, so association tests used only the typed subset. The presence/absence analyses assumed that sequencing depth was roughly uniform across donors, and that assumption may not be true. When HLA alleles, especially DR and DQ, strongly co-occurred, attributing TCR associations to individual alleles was difficult. In a later analysis, HLA-associated TCR beta chains showed more clonal expansion and lower generation probabilities than non-associated chains that were equally common. A further reported finding was that TCR beta sequences accurately predicted the HLA-A and HLA-B alleles for most subjects in the first cohort. Over 15 rarely observed V segments, including chromosome 9 orphons, were excluded from the earlier analysis of approximately 500 of the donors because counts were too low. In a later analysis, several top co-occurrence clusters were reported to appear linked to parvovirus B19, influenza, CMV and Epstein-Barr virus. It was suggested by the authors that the approach could potentially be generalized to other disease states and immunological phenotypes. In a later genetic analysis, fewer N-insertions in productive TCRs were reported among donors in an Asian-associated ancestry cluster than the approximately 710-donor mean. The classifier was reported to diagnose cytomegalovirus status with high specificity and sensitivity in both the original cohort and the validation cohort. Because the 87-base-pair reads could not distinguish some IMGT-functional V segments, including TRBV6-2 and TRBV6-3, those segments were excluded. A total of 150 to 200 TCR beta chains were listed by the study as associated with cytomegalovirus. The cohort was sequenced for TCR beta chains only, and without alpha or paired-chain data the features that could be detected were limited. A cluster of highly shared sequence variants was judged likely to be a technical artifact of the sequencing pipeline. In vitro tests confirmed that a few of the cytomegalovirus-associated TCR beta chains recognize cytomegalovirus antigens. In an earlier analysis of more than 500 of the donors, most TCR beta V segments appeared in productive rearrangements about 87% or about 30% of the time, broadly matching IMGT annotations.

For CDR1 and CDR2, the germline V gene (reference sequence) lists MNHEY and SMNVEV. The CDR3, cysteine through phenylalanine, is 14 amino acids long. Only the CDR3 region is kept as DNA, spanning 42 bases read in frame from base 1. Germline trimming amounts to 6 bases on V and 4 bases on J, with 8 as the count of junction bases outside the gene matches. The chain is made from TRBV27 and TRBJ2-7; 8 junctional bases match TRBD2. Sequencing was carried out using PBMCs. The TCR sequence derives from a human donor in good health. The CDR3 here reads CASRQRGSSYEQYF. The bases read TGTGCCAGCAGGCAGCGGGGGTCCTCTTACGAGCAGTACTTC.